Below, 20 T cell receptor beta chains from the same sample are listed, as sequenced in a study of OX40 agonist ivuxolimab in advanced cancers. Assay: immunoSEQ multiplex PCR; the TCRdb copy retains only in-frame clones and omits some. The profile shows roughly 55,000 clones, 70% to 80% of them singletons. Sequences were derived from CD4+ or CD8+ T cells sorted from blood, sampled in a trial of the OX40 agonist ivuxolimab. These receptors were obtained from an adult with an advanced solid tumor such as melanoma, head and neck, liver or kidney cancer.

The genes are TRBV9 and TRBJ2-1; 9 bases fit TRBD2. Germline loops: CDR1 SGDLS, CDR2 YYNGEE. With V trimmed by 0 bases and J by 10 bases, 11 bases remained unmatched. The length of the CDR3 is 16 residues. Written as DNA, the CDR3 is TGTGCCAGCAGCGTAGGGGGTCTAGCGGGACCCTTGGAGCAGTTCTTC. Translated: CASSVGGLAGPLEQFF. Variable domain in full (rest from reference TRBV9 and TRBJ2-1): DSGVTQTPKHLITATGQRVTLRCSPRSGDLSVYWYQQSLDQGLQFLIQYYNGEERAKGNILERFSAQQFPDLHSELNLSSLELGDSALYFCASSVGGLAGPLEQFFGPGTRLTVL.

The rearrangement uses TRBV7-6 and TRBJ2-1, with D tentatively TRBD2 (6 bases). V dropped 6 bases and J dropped 4 bases, with 10 bases sitting between them. Germline values: CDR1 SGHVS, CDR2 FNYEAQ. There are 13 residues in the CDR3. CDR3 sequence reads: CASRGDSYNEQFF. In nucleotides, the CDR3 is TGTGCCAGCAGGGGGGACTCGTACAATGAGCAGTTCTTC.

This chain joins TRBV4-1 and TRBJ1-2; the match to TRBD1 covers 7 bases. The trim removed 4 bases at V and 2 bases at J, leaving 4 bases unmatched. Germline CDR1 reads MGHRA; CDR2 reads YSYEKL. The CDR3 is 14 amino acids. Written as DNA, the CDR3 is TGCGCCAGCAGCCCCGGGACAGAGAACTATGGCTACACCTTC. Protein sequence: CASSPGTENYGYTF.

In its sample, this clone was seen a few times. This chain links TRBV4-3 with TRBJ1-5; perhaps TRBD1 as D (6 bases). CDR3 length: 15 residues. From germline, CDR1 is LGHNA and CDR2 YSLEER. V was shortened by 4 bases and J by 8 bases, with 18 bases between the two germline ends. DNA for the CDR3: TGCGCCAGCAGCCTGGAGGTGGCAGGGGAGGAGCCCCAGCATTTT. This translates into CASSLEVAGEEPQHF.

This clone was seen a handful of times. The rearrangement links TRBV15 to TRBJ2-4; D is perhaps TRBD1 or TRBD2 (5 bases each). The V end was cut by 2 bases, the J end by 11 bases, with 16 bases between. The germline V gene has CDR1 LNHNV and CDR2 YYDKDF (reference sequence). The CDR3 has 14 amino acids. CDR3 coding DNA: TGTGCCACCAGCAGATACGGGACGACGGAGGTTCAGTACTTC. This sequence encodes CATSRYGTTEVQYF.

This sequence joins TRBV5-4 and TRBJ2-5; TRBD2 matches at 12 bases. Looked up from germline, CDR1 is SGHNT and CDR2 is YYREEE (reference sequence). This CDR3 is built from 17 residues. V lost 0 bases and J lost 5; bases outside the gene matches: 8. The CDR3 coding sequence is TGTGCCAGCAGCTTGGATATACTAGCGGGGGGCAGGGAGACCCAGTACTTC. Translated: CASSLDILAGGRETQYF.

The CDR3 coding sequence is TGTGCCAGCAGCGTAGTCAAGGGGGCGAACACCGGGGAGCTGTTTTTT. This sequence encodes CASSVVKGANTGELFF. This rearrangement joins TRBV9 to TRBJ2-2; TRBD1 might be the D (6 bases). Germline lookup yields CDR1 SGDLS and CDR2 YYNGEE. This CDR3 has 16 residues. V dropped 0 bases and J dropped 0 bases, with 9 bases sitting between them.

The chain couples TRBV15 to TRBJ2-4; 7 nucleotides agree with TRBD1. The CDR3 runs to 16 residues. V trimming: 1 base; J trimming: 2 bases; junction bases outside the gene matches: 5. Germline CDR1 and CDR2: LNHNV and YYDKDF (reference sequence). For the CDR3, the DNA is TGTGCCACCAGCAGAGGACGACAGGGCACCAAAAACATTCAGTACTTC. Translating it yields CATSRGRQGTKNIQYF. Variable domain in full (rest from reference TRBV15 and TRBJ2-4): DAMVIQNPRYQVTQFGKPVTLSCSQTLNHNVMYWYQQKSSQAPKLLFHYYDKDFNNEADTPDNFQSRRPNTSFCFLDIRSPGLGDTAMYLCATSRGRQGTKNIQYFGAGTRLSVL.

The chain carries TRBV10-2 and TRBJ2-7; 7 nucleotides line up with TRBD1. After removal of 4 bases from V and 7 bases from J, the junction contained 10 bases not matched to a gene. The V gene's germline CDR1 is WSHSY and CDR2 SAAADI. The CDR3 has 14 residues. The CDR3 here is CASSGRQGLWEQYF. CDR3 sequence (DNA): TGCGCCAGCAGTGGGCGACAGGGCCTGTGGGAGCAGTACTTC.

The chain has TRBV27 and TRBJ1-2; 9 bases map to TRBD1. This CDR3 spans 13 amino acids. CDR1 is MNHEY, CDR2 SMNVEV, per germline (reference sequence). V lost 6 bases to trimming and J lost 4 bases; unmatched junction nucleotides: 3. Written as DNA, the CDR3 is TGTGCCAGCAGGAGACAGGGGGGCTATGGCTACACCTTC. Amino acid sequence: CASRRQGGYGYTF.

This chain connects TRBV19 to TRBJ1-3; the match to TRBD1 covers 7 bases. After removal of 7 bases from V and 0 bases from J, the junction contained 12 bases not matched to a gene. The CDR3 is 17 amino acids. The germline V gene encodes CDR1 LNHDA and CDR2 SQIVND (reference sequence). CDR3 sequence reads: CASTPDRPNFSGNTIYF. Written as DNA, the CDR3 is TGTGCCAGTACCCCGGACAGGCCGAACTTCTCTGGAAACACCATATATTTT.

This clone was seen more than once but under ten times. The chain couples TRBV30 to TRBJ1-1; 7 bases map to TRBD1. The CDR3 is made up of 12 amino acids. The trim removed 7 bases at V and 5 bases at J, leaving 7 bases unmatched. From germline, CDR1 is GTSNPN and CDR2 SVGIG (reference sequence). CDR3 sequence: CAYGTARTEAFF. The CDR3 coding sequence is TGTGCCTACGGGACAGCGAGAACTGAAGCTTTCTTT.

The rearrangement joins TRBV10-3 to TRBJ2-7; 7 nucleotides align to TRBD2. The V gene end was trimmed by 0 bases and the J gene end by 6 bases; junction bases not matched to a gene: 8. Germline loops: CDR1 ENHRY, CDR2 SYGVKD. The length of the CDR3 is 15 residues. CDR3 bases: TGTGCCATCAGTGAGTCGTCGGGGGGAGGGCGCGAGCAGTACTTC. Translating it yields CAISESSGGGREQYF.

Only a few counts were recorded for this clone. V is TRBV4-1 and J is TRBJ2-1, with TRBD2 matching over 8 bases. After removal of 0 bases from V and 4 bases from J, the junction contained 11 bases not matched to a gene. The germline gives CDR1 MGHRA, CDR2 YSYEKL. The CDR3 spans 18 residues. For the CDR3, the DNA is TGCGCCAGCAGCCAAGAGATAACGGGAGGGGGGAGTTACAATGAGCAGTTCTTC. Translation gives CASSQEITGGGSYNEQFF.

This clone turned up a few times. The chain combines TRBV7-8 with TRBJ2-7; no clear D. V lost 6 bases and J lost 5, with 20 bases in between. Germline V gene lookup returns CDR1 SGHVS and CDR2 FQNEAQ. CDR3 size: 15 residues. The CDR3 nucleotides are TGTGCCAGCAGTTCCCGACGGATAACCTCGGACGAGCAGTACTTC. Translation gives CASSSRRITSDEQYF.

The rearrangement links TRBV19 to TRBJ1-1; perhaps TRBD1 as D (6 bases). V shed 3 bases and J shed 8 bases, with 16 bases lying between them. CDR3 length: 14 residues. Per germline, CDR1 LNHDA and CDR2 SQIVND (reference sequence). The CDR3 reads CASSIGRGQSEAFF. CDR3 bases: TGTGCCAGTAGTATTGGGCGGGGGCAGAGCGAAGCTTTCTTT.

The chain combines TRBV5-1 with TRBJ1-1, with D tentatively TRBD1 (6 bases). CDR1 and CDR2 from the germline V gene are SGHRS and YFSETQ. This CDR3 region has 15 residues. V shed 0 bases and J shed 3 bases, with 12 bases lying between them. The CDR3 loop is CASSLAGALDTEAFF. DNA for the CDR3: TGCGCCAGCAGCTTGGCAGGGGCCTTAGACACTGAAGCTTTCTTT.

V gene TRBV7-2 combines with J gene TRBJ1-2; D not certain. Between the trimmed V and J ends, which lost 2 bases and 4 bases, there was a span of 8 bases. CDR3 length: 13 residues. The germline V gene encodes CDR1 SGHTA and CDR2 FQGNSA. This chain's CDR3 is CASSLTRFYGYTF. The CDR3 DNA is TGTGCCAGCAGCTTAACACGGTTCTATGGCTACACCTTC. Together with reference TRBV7-2 and TRBJ1-2, the CDR3 gives the full variable domain: GAGVSQSPSNKVTEKGKDVELRCDPISGHTALYWYRQSLGQGLEFLIYFQGNSAPDKSGLPSDRFSAERTGGSVSTLTIQRTQQEDSAVYLCASSLTRFYGYTFGSGTRLTVV.

About this clone: Other nucleotide sequences from this sample produce the same CDR3. The rearrangement uses TRBV30 and TRBJ1-1, with D unresolved. The CDR3 loop spans 11 amino acids. Deletions cut 5 bases from V and 2 bases from J, with 6 bases between. Germline V gene data show CDR1 as GTSNPN and CDR2 as SVGIG (reference sequence). CDR3 loop: CAWRANTEAFF. The CDR3 nucleotides read TGTGCCTGGCGCGCCAACACTGAAGCTTTCTTT.

The J gene is TRBJ1-4, the V gene TRBV5-1; D call uncertain. Germline V CDR1 and CDR2: SGHRS, YFSETQ. V lost 0 bases and J lost 4, with 13 bases in between. The CDR3 totals 16 residues. The CDR3 nucleotides read TGCGCCAGCAGCTTGGCTGGCCGGCGGATTAATGAAAAACTGTTTTTT. Protein: CASSLAGRRINEKLFF.